This T cell receptor beta chain was sequenced for a study of monozygotic twins with inflammatory bowel disease (dated by TCRdb to the late 2010s). With regard to the full study: The full study comprised around 28 monozygotic twin pairs: nine German pairs (four IBD-concordant, five IBD-discordant) and 19 IBD-discordant Danish pairs. The search for disease-associated traits relied mainly on comparing IBD patients with their genetically identical healthy co-twins within discordant pairs. Each individual had, on average, about 151 000 unique TCRalpha sequences and 181 000 unique TCRbeta sequences available for analysis.

Receptor libraries were prepared by 5' RACE. Preparation of each TCR library used around 3,500 ng of total RNA. For each sample, cDNA was synthesized in eight separate reactions using SMARTScribe reverse transcriptase. During cDNA synthesis, template switching introduced unique molecular identifiers that contained a 6-nucleotide sample barcode. Amplification of TCRalpha and TCRbeta cDNA involved two nested PCRs of around 15 and 9 cycles, and each PCR was followed by bead purification. Before amplification, cDNA was treated with uracil DNA-glycosylase and purified using the QIAquick PCR purification kit. The second PCR was the step at which Illumina TruSeq-compatible adapters and sample-specific barcodes were added. TapeStation and Qubit were used to check library quality and concentration, and 4.5 to 6 ng of each library was pooled. The pooled libraries were sequenced with 2 x 100 bp reads and custom sequencing primers on an Illumina HiSeq2500 single-index Rapid Run. For the original study's pipeline: MiGEC version 1.2.6 was used for UMI-based consensus assembly to correct PCR and sequencing errors. MiXCR version 2.1.1 handled V(D)J alignment, clonotype assembly and CDR3 extraction. Gene usage, clonotype sharing and MAIT/NKT TCR abundance were normalised by analysing the top 1000, 10 000 and 20 000 clonotypes per sample. Diversity was computed as the inverse Simpson index with the vegan R package after downsampling to 27 000 UMIs. Paired Mann-Whitney U tests were applied to discordant twin pairs, and Benjamini-Hochberg correction was used for multiple testing. TCRdb reprocessed the reads and assigns one entry to each CDR3 protein sequence, leaving out DNA. TCRdb's processing, not the authors', yielded these V and J calls. This sample's table has entries for fewer than 550,000 distinct CDR3 sequences. Approximately 2.3% of the sample rests with the top ten.

What the authors observed across the whole study: Compared with healthy twins, IBD patients shared fewer clonotypes with other individuals, and the difference was most pronounced in patients with signs of disease activity. No difference in repertoire similarity was observed between concordant and discordant twins, possibly owing to limited statistical power. The analysis was unable to tell apart different T cell subtypes. Because patients received different immunosuppressive treatments, the repertoires may have picked up extra background noise and variability between individuals. The results gave no support for a single strong signal or clonotype linked to IBD. TCRbeta repertoire diversity, by inverse Simpson index, was decreased in IBD patients compared with their healthy co-twins.

From each donor, a roughly 2.4 ml peripheral blood sample was collected into PAXgene tubes and kept at -80 degrees C. Without T cell sorting, total RNA was isolated from whole blood using the PAXgene blood miRNA kit on an automated QIAcube. Deep TCRalpha and TCRbeta repertoire profiling with unique molecular barcoding was performed on peripheral blood of monozygotic twin pairs concordant or discordant for inflammatory bowel disease. For every twin pair, smoking habits were documented, and each individual was categorised as a current, former or never smoker. A note on this clonotype: Its antigen is unknown.

The sequencing input was blood. The source of this sequence is a human donor with ulcerative colitis or Crohn's disease, or a healthy co-twin of an affected twin (not recorded which).

The CDR3: CASSNLKADRVVVEKLFF. The chain is assembled from TRBV5-5 and TRBJ1-4; the D call of TRBD1 rests on TCRdb alone, since no DNA is present to check it. As encoded in the germline V gene (reference sequence), CDR1 is SGHKS while CDR2 is YYEKEE. CDR3 length: 18 amino acids, cysteine to phenylalanine. The nucleotide record is missing.